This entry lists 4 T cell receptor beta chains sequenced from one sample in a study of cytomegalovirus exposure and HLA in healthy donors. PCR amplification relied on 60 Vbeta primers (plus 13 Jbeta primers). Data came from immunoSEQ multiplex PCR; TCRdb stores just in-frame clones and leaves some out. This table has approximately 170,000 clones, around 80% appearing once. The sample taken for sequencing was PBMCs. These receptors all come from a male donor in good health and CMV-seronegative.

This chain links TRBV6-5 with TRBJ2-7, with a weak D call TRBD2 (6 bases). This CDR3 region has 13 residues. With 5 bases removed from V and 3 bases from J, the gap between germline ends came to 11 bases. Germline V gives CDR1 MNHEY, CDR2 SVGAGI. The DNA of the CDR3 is TGTGCCAGCAGTGGATTGGGACTCTACGAGCAGTACTTC. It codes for CASSGLGLYEQYF.

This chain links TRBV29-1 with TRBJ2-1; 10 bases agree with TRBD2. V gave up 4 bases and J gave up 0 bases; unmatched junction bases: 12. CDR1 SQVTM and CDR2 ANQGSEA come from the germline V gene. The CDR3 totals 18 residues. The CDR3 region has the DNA TGCAGCGTTGTCTCTAGCGGGAGACCGAAGAGCTCCTACAATGAGCAGTTCTTC. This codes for CSVVSSGRPKSSYNEQFF.

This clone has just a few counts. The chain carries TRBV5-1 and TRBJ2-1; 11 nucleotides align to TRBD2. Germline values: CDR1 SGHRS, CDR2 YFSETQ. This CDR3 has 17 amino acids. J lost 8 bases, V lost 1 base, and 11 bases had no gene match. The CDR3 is CASSLTVVAGGPDEQFF. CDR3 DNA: TGCGCCAGCAGCTTGACGGTGGTAGCGGGAGGGCCCGATGAGCAGTTCTTC.

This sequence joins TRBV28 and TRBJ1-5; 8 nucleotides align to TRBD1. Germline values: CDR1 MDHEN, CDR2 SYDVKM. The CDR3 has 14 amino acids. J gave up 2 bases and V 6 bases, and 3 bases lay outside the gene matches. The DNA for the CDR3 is TGTGCCAGCAGAAGGACAGGGCGCAATCAGCCCCAGCATTTT. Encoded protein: CASRRTGRNQPQHF.